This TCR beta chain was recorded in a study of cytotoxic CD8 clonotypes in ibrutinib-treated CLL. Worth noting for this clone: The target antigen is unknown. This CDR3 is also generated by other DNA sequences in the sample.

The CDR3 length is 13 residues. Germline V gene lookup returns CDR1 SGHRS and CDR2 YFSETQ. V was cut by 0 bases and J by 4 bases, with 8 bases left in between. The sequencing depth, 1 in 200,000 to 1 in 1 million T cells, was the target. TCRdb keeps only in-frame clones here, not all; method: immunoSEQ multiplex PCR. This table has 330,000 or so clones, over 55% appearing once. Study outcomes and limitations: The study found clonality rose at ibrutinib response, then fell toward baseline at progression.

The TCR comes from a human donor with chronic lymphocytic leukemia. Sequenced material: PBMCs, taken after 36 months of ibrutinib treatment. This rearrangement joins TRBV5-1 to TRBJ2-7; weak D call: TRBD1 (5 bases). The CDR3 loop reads CASSLDRSYEQYF. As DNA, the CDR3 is TGCGCCAGCAGCTTGGACAGGTCATACGAGCAGTACTTC. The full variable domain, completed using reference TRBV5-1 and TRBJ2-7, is KAGVTQTPRYLIKTRGQQVTLSCSPISGHRSVSWYQQTPGQGLQFLFEYFSETQRNKGNFPGRFSGRQFSNSRSEMNVSTLELGDSALYLCASSLDRSYEQYFGPGTRLTVT.